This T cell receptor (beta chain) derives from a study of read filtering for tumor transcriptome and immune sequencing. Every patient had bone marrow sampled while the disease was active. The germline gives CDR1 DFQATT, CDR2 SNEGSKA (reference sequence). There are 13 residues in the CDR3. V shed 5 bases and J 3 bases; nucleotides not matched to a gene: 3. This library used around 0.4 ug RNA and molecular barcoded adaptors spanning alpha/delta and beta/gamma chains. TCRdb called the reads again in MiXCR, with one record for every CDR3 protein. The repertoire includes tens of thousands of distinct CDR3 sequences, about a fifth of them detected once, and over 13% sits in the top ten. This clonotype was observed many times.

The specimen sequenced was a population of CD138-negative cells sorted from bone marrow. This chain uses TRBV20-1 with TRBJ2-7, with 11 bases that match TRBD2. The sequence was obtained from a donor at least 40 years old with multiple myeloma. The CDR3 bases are TGCAGTGCTGGGCTAGCGGGGGGCTACGAGCAGTACTTC. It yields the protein CSAGLAGGYEQYF.